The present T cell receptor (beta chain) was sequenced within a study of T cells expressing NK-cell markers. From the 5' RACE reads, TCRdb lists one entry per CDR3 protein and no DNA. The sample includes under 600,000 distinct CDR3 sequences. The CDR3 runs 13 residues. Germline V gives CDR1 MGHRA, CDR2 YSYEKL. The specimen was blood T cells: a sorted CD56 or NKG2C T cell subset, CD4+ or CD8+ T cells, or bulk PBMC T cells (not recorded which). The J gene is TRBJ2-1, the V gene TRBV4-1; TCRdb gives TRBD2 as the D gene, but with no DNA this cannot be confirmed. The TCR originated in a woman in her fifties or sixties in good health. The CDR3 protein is CASSLWTDQTQFF.